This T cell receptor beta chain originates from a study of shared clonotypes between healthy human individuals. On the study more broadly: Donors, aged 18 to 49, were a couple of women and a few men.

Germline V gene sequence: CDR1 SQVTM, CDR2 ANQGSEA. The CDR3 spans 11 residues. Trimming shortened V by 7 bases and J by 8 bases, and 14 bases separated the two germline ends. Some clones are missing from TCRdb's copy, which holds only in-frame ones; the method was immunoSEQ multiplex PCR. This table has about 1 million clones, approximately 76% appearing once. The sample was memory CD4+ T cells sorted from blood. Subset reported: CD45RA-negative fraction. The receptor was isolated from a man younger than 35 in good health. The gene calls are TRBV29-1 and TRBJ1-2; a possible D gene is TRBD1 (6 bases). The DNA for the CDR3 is TGCAGCGGGGGGGCACGTGGAGGCTACACCTTC. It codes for CSGGARGGYTF.